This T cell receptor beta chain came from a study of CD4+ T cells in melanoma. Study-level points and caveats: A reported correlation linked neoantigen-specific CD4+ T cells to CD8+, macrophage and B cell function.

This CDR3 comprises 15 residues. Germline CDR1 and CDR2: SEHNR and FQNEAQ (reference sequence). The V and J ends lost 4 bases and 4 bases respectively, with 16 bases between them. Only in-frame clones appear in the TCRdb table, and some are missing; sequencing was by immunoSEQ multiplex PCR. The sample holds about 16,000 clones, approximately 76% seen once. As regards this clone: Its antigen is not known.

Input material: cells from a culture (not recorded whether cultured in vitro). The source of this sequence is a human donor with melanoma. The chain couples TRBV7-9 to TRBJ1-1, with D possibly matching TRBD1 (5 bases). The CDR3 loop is CASSSQGGWGTEAFF. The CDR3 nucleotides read TGTGCCAGCAGCTCCCAGGGTGGGTGGGGCACTGAAGCTTTCTTT.